Listed here is a single T cell receptor (beta chain). In this sample, this clonotype turned up many times. It has no known antigen specificity. The sample holds no much larger clone one base away, and base qualities are not on file. Libraries were built with multiplex PCR. Sequenced on an Illumina HiSeq 4000. To build TCR beta libraries, CDR3 regions were amplified by Arm-PCR using iRepertoire HTBI primers. Gel purification was performed on PCR products prior to sequencing. The original methods were these. Gene usage analysis of CDR3 amino acid clonotypes relied on the roughly 60 TRBV and 13 to 15 TRBJ segments identified across samples. COPE and FqMerger were used to merge filtered high-quality paired reads into contigs. BLAST was used to align contigs to IMGT TRBV, TRBD and TRBJ reference genes, with CDR3 defined following IMGT. Any clonotype with a frequency above 0.1% was classified as a highly expanded clone. Shannon entropy was used to measure repertoire diversity, and the Gini coefficient was used to measure V-J evenness. Public clonotypes were defined as clonotypes shared by more than one individual. The public reads were reanalyzed by TCRdb: fastp trimming at Q25, MiXCR alignment, in-frame beta chains only. Each entry merges the rows of one CDR3 protein and shows their most common DNA and genes. V and J calls and clone size were set by TCRdb, not the authors. The sample includes about 530,000 distinct CDR3 sequences, with about 16% observed a single time. Jointly, the top ten make up roughly 25% of the sample.

The data are from a study of regulatory T cells in long-lasting Graves disease (dated by TCRdb to the early 2020s). With regard to the full study: Newly diagnosed Graves' disease patients had taken antithyroid drugs for less than 3 months. Peripheral blood TCR sequencing and RNA sequencing compared persistent Graves' disease patients with newly diagnosed Graves' disease patients. The study was registered as a clinical trial and conducted in China. A total of roughly 33 samples were covered by TCR sequencing, comprising approximately 13 persistent and roughly 20 newly diagnosed Graves' disease patients.

Broad study findings and their caveats: Persistent Graves' disease patients showed lower TCR Shannon entropy and fewer highly expanded clones than newly diagnosed patients, suggesting clonal expansion. The study examined only peripheral blood because the primary lesion, thyroid tissue, could not be accessed. Sequencing and analysis were restricted to the TCR beta chain. A larger number of public clonotypes was shared among persistent patients (around 3,000) than among newly diagnosed patients (roughly 970). TRBV28, TRBJ1-2 and TRBJ2-5 were preferentially used in persistent disease, while TRBV20-1 and TRBJ2-1 were favored in newly diagnosed disease. The small sample size was acknowledged by the authors as a limitation that may reduce accuracy.

The time point tag for this specimen amounts to: newly diagnosed GD, antithyroid drugs for less than 3 months. For both TCR sequencing and RNA sequencing, RNA was extracted from PBMCs in TRIzol. Graves' disease was diagnosed according to American Thyroid Association guidelines. Recruitment of patients was carried out at an endocrinology department in Xi'an, China. From each patient, about 8.9 milliliters of peripheral blood was collected into an EDTA anticoagulant tube. Ficoll Paque Plus density gradient separation was used to isolate PBMCs, and no additional T cell sorting was done. An Agilent 2100 Bioanalyzer and agarose gel were used to check RNA quality, and a NanoDrop 2000 was used to measure RNA concentration. The CDR1 and CDR2 encoded by the germline V gene are SGHRS and YFSETQ. Reading from cysteine to phenylalanine, the CDR3 counts 14 amino acids. Only the CDR3 part of the read is kept: 42 bases, read in frame from the first base. V loses 5 bases of germline sequence and J loses 0 bases, and the interval between the two ends is 8 bases.

The same sample was also studied in work on T cells in Graves' hyperthyroidism and ophthalmopathy. That second publication adds: Stable Graves' hyperthyroidism was defined as no progression to ophthalmopathy during 18 months of follow-up. Hyperthyroidism patients were newly diagnosed, with disease duration under 2 months, and aged 18 to 65 years. The study excluded patients with uncontrolled infections, other autoimmune diseases, pregnancy or lactation. Diagnoses were established on the basis of clinical symptoms, serum thyroxine and TRAb, thyroid ultrasound, and orbital computed tomography. A first-round RT-PCR of the TCR CDR3 used the HTBI primer set with the Qiagen OneStep RT-PCR kit. Most expanded thyroid clonotypes (frequency above 0.001) were also detected in blood, a finding suggesting that blood repertoires may reflect thyroid immune responses. Ophthalmopathy was separated from stable hyperthyroidism by a 13 V-J signature model, with 85% to 90% sensitivity and roughly 81% specificity obtained in cross-validation and 80%/75% obtained in testing. In validation, the model predicted progression to ophthalmopathy a median of roughly 6.5 months before onset, with about 64% sensitivity and 72.22% specificity. To identify TCR V-J signatures that set the groups apart, the researchers used a discovery cohort of 90 to 100 patients, made up of 40 to 45 with Graves' ophthalmopathy and some 55 with stable Graves' hyperthyroidism. Prospective prediction of ophthalmopathy was tested in an independent validation cohort consisting of some 20 hyperthyroidism patients and approximately 16 patients who later progressed to ophthalmopathy. The 100 or so discovery patients were randomly split 7:3 into training and test sets. In addition, the study compared T-cell repertoires in thyroid tissue and in blood from roughly six Graves' hyperthyroidism patients. Following sampling, methimazole starting at 30 mg daily was given to hyperthyroidism patients, and high-dose intravenous methylprednisolone was given to ophthalmopathy patients. Libraries were constructed in a second round of multiplex PCR, after which size selection and purification were carried out. Sequencing of the libraries was done on an Illumina HiSeq2000 using paired-end 100 bp reads. SOAPnuke was used to process the raw data, with reads discarded if the reads contained adapters or uncalled bases, had a mean Phred below 15, or lacked an exact constant-primer or identifier match. High-quality paired reads were merged using COPE v1.2.5, and each unique nucleotide sequence was defined as a clonotype. MiTCR v1.1 was used to align clonotypes to the IMGT TRBV, TRBD and TRBJ reference segments. Only V-J combinations with frequency above 0.0001, covering about 99% of repertoires, were analysed. A TCS score was defined as the ratio of F50 (clonal expansion) to E x V (chaos), with BLOSUM62-based TCRdist applied between CDR3 peptides within each V-J. Welch's t-statistics and random forest reduced 500 to 550 V-J features to 13, which were used in a naive Bayes classifier (R e1071). Sample size was not statistically predetermined, and blinding of investigators to group allocation was not performed. The paper reports TCR Vbeta CDR3 sequencing of 130 to 150 peripheral blood samples: 40 or so ophthalmopathy, over 70 hyperthyroidism and around 17 progressor patients.

The TCR was taken from a woman in her forties or fifties with Graves disease. Donor details come from another sample of the same person, matched by shared clones. The chain links TRBV5-1 with TRBJ2-2; the D gene is perhaps TRBD2, on 5 matching bases. Specimen: peripheral blood mononuclear cells (PBMCs), collected at new diagnosis, from a patient treated with antithyroid drugs. Read as DNA, the sequence is TGCGCCAGCAGTACGGGGTCGAACACCGGGGAGCTGTTTTTT. It specifies CASSTGSNTGELFF. The CDR3, completed at both ends by the reference TRBV5-1 and TRBJ2-2 genes, gives the full variable domain KAGVTQTPRYLIKTRGQQVTLSCSPISGHRSVSWYQQTPGQGLQFLFEYFSETQRNKGNFPGRFSGRQFSNSRSEMNVSTLELGDSALYLCASSTGSNTGELFFGEGSRLTVL.